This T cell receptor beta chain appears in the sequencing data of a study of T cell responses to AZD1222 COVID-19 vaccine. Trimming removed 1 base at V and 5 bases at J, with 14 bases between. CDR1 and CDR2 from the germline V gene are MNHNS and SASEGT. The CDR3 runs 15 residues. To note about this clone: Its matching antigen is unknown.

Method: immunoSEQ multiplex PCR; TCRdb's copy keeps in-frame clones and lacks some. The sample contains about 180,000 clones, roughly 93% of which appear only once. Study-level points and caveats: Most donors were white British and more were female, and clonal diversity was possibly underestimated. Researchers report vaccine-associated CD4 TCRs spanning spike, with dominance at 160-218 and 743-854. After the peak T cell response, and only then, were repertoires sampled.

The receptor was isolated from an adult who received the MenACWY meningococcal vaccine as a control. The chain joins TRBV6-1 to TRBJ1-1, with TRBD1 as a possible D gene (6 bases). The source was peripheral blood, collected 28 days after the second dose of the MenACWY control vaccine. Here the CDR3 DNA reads TGTGCCAGCAGTGAAGTCGCAGGGGCCAGTACTGAAGCTTTCTTT. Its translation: CASSEVAGASTEAFF.